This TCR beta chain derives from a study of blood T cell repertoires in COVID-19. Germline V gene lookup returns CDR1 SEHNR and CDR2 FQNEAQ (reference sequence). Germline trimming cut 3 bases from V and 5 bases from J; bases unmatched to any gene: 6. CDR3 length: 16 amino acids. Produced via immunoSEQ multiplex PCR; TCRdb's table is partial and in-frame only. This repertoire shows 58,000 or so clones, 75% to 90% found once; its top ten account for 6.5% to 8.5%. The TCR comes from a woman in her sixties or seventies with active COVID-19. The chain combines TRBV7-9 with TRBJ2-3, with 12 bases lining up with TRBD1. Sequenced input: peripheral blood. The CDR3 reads CASSFGDRGQGDTQYF. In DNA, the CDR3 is TGTGCCAGCAGCTTTGGGGACAGGGGGCAAGGAGATACGCAGTATTTT.